The 16 T cell receptor beta chains listed next were all sequenced from one sample in a study of OX40 agonist ivuxolimab in advanced cancers. Produced via immunoSEQ multiplex PCR; TCRdb's table is partial and in-frame only. The sample records approximately 69,000 clones, around 81% being singletons. The sample consisted of CD4+ or CD8+ T cells sorted from blood, taken in a trial of the OX40 agonist ivuxolimab. All receptors derive from an adult with an advanced solid tumor such as melanoma, head and neck, liver or kidney cancer.

J is TRBJ2-7 and V is TRBV7-2; D gene ambiguous. The V end was cut by 0 bases, the J end by 0 bases, with 12 bases between. Looked up from germline, CDR1 is SGHTA and CDR2 is FQGNSA. The CDR3 has 16 amino acids. The CDR3 reads CASSLASGRSSYEQYF. CDR3 sequence (DNA): TGTGCCAGCAGCTTAGCATCAGGTCGTAGCTCCTACGAGCAGTACTTC.

The CDR3 reads CASSLVSGGSFF. The CDR3 nucleotides read TGTGCCAGCAGCTTGGTGTCCGGGGGATCTTTCTTT. The rearrangement joins TRBV5-4 to TRBJ1-1; perhaps TRBD1 as D (5 bases). This CDR3 spans 12 amino acids. Between the trimmed V and J ends, which lost 0 bases and 12 bases, there was a span of 12 bases. Germline V gene sequence: CDR1 SGHNT, CDR2 YYREEE (reference sequence).

This chain uses TRBV7-2 with TRBJ2-1; TRBD2 agrees at 12 bases. Trimming cost V 2 bases and J 9 bases; bases outside gene matches: 11. Germline lookup yields CDR1 SGHTA and CDR2 FQGNSA. This CDR3 comprises 17 residues. CDR3 sequence: CASSLMGLAGGPGEQFF. The CDR3 DNA follows: TGTGCCAGCAGCTTAATGGGTCTAGCGGGAGGGCCGGGTGAGCAGTTCTTC.

This sequence joins TRBV28 and TRBJ1-4; D is perhaps TRBD1 (6 bases). Germline-derived CDR1 and CDR2 are MDHEN and SYDVKM. Trimming shortened V by 4 bases and J by 3 bases, and 12 bases separated the two germline ends. The CDR3 has 15 residues. CDR3 coding DNA: TGTGCCAGCAGTTCTCGACAGGCGGCTAATGAAAAACTGTTTTTT. This encodes CASSSRQAANEKLFF.

The rearrangement uses TRBV18 and TRBJ1-2; D ambiguous. V was clipped by 3 bases and J by 0 bases, with 11 bases between them. CDR3 length: 15 amino acids. Germline CDR1 is KGHSH and CDR2 is LQKENI. CDR3: CASSPGRGANYGYTF. The CDR3 DNA is TGTGCCAGCTCACCCGGACGGGGAGCTAACTATGGCTACACCTTC.

This clone has just a few counts. The gene calls are TRBV28 and TRBJ2-1; no reliable D call. Per the germline V gene, CDR1 is MDHEN and CDR2 is SYDVKM. CDR3 length: 12 amino acids. V lost 6 bases and J lost 6, with 9 bases in between. CDR3 sequence (DNA): TGTGCCAGCAGCGCGTATCGCAATGAGCAGTTCTTC. It translates to CASSAYRNEQFF.

V and J are TRBV21-1 and TRBJ2-1; TRBD2 is the table's D call and was not checked against the DNA. TRBV21-1 is labeled a pseudogene. There are 13 residues in the CDR3. CDR3 protein: CASSLRLDNEQFF. In DNA, the CDR3 is TGTGCCAGCAGCCTACGACTTGACAATGAGCAGTTCTTC.

The gene calls are TRBV2 and TRBJ2-7, with unresolved D. The germline V and J ends were trimmed by 6 bases and 4 bases, with 16 bases remaining between them. The CDR3 is 14 amino acids. Per the germline V gene, CDR1 is SNHLY and CDR2 is FYNNEI. As DNA, the CDR3 is TGTGCCAGCAGCGCAAGAGCAGCCGGATACGAGCAGTACGTC. As protein: CASSARAAGYEQYV.

This chain links TRBV28 with TRBJ2-7; 8 nucleotides align to TRBD1. Germline V CDR1 and CDR2: MDHEN, SYDVKM. This CDR3 spans 15 amino acids. Unmatched junction bases numbered 8, after V lost 5 bases and J lost 2 bases. CDR3 sequence reads: CASSPDGTGTYEQYF. The CDR3 DNA reads as TGTGCCAGCAGTCCGGACGGGACAGGAACCTACGAGCAGTACTTC.

The chain couples TRBV30 to TRBJ2-6; D gene ambiguous. V was trimmed by 3 bases and J by 4 bases, leaving 7 bases between them. The CDR3 has 13 residues. CDR1 is GTSNPN and CDR2 is SVGIG in the germline V gene (reference sequence). The CDR3 sequence is CAWRFFGANVLTF. CDR3 coding DNA: TGTGCCTGGAGGTTTTTCGGGGCCAACGTCCTGACTTTC.

The chain is built from TRBV13 and TRBJ2-3; TRBD2 agrees at 12 bases. V was clipped by 2 bases and J by 6 bases; unmatched bases: 3. Germline V gene lookup returns CDR1 PRHDT and CDR2 FYEKMQ (reference sequence). The CDR3 is made up of 15 amino acids. The CDR3 bases are TGTGCCAGCAGCTTACGACTAGCGGGAGTGGATACGCAGTATTTT. This sequence encodes CASSLRLAGVDTQYF.

In its sample, this clone was seen a few times. The chain joins TRBV5-1 to TRBJ1-6; D not certain. V gave up 0 bases and J gave up 5 bases, with 6 bases separating them. The CDR3 loop spans 14 amino acids. Germline V CDR1 and CDR2: SGHRS, YFSETQ. The CDR3 coding sequence is TGCGCCAGCAGCTTGGGACCCAATAATTCACCCCTCCACTTT. It encodes CASSLGPNNSPLHF.

The V call is TRBV19, the J call TRBJ1-5; D is perhaps TRBD1 (6 bases). In germline, CDR1 is LNHDA, CDR2 SQIVND (reference sequence). With 6 bases removed from V and 1 base from J, the gap between germline ends came to 16 bases. The CDR3 loop spans 16 amino acids. CDR3 region: CASRPRGRLSNQPQHF. The CDR3, as DNA: TGTGCCAGTAGACCCCGGGGGCGCTTAAGCAATCAGCCCCAGCATTTT.

The chain couples TRBV6-5 to TRBJ1-1; D uncertain. V was trimmed by 0 bases and J by 7 bases, leaving 9 bases between them. CDR3 length equals 13 residues. Germline V gene sequence: CDR1 MNHEY, CDR2 SVGAGI. This CDR3 is CASSYSSQVEAFF. CDR3 in DNA: TGTGCCAGCAGTTACTCTTCGCAGGTTGAAGCTTTCTTT.

This sequence joins TRBV18 and TRBJ2-5; 12 positions match TRBD1. The V segment lost 2 bases and the J segment 5 bases; nucleotides outside the gene matches: 6. Looked up from germline, CDR1 is KGHSH and CDR2 is LQKENI. The CDR3 has 16 amino acids. The CDR3 sequence: CASSPVGQGARETQYF. The CDR3 DNA is TGTGCCAGCTCACCAGTGGGACAGGGGGCGCGGGAGACCCAGTACTTC.

The chain recombines TRBV7-9 with TRBJ2-2, with 8 bases matching TRBD1. Germline CDR1 SEHNR, CDR2 FQNEAQ (reference sequence). V gave up 4 bases and J gave up 0 bases; unmatched junction bases: 4. This CDR3 spans 16 amino acids. The CDR3, as DNA: TGTGCCAGCAGCTCCCGGGACAGGCCGAACACCGGGGAGCTGTTTTTT. Amino acids: CASSSRDRPNTGELFF.